Listed here are 4 T cell receptor beta chains from one sample, sequenced in a study of shared clonotypes between healthy human individuals. TCRdb's table, derived via immunoSEQ multiplex PCR, lists solely in-frame clones and lacks some. Of 2.3 million or so clones detected, approximately 93% appear once; the ten largest clones hold 0.35% to 0.5%. Sample: naive CD4+ T cells from PBMCs. The sample's subset: CD45RA+ positively selected. The receptors stem from a man younger than 35 in good health. Some clones in this sample may be carry-over from other donors' samples.

This chain uses TRBV7-2 with TRBJ1-2; D gene ambiguous. The CDR3 is made up of 13 amino acids. The V end was cut by 4 bases, the J end by 4 bases, with 10 bases between. Germline-derived CDR1 and CDR2 are SGHTA and FQGNSA. The CDR3 loop reads CASSSRPAYGYTF. In nucleotides, the CDR3 is TGTGCCAGCAGCTCTCGACCGGCCTATGGCTACACCTTC.

The genes are TRBV4-2 and TRBJ2-5; possible D gene TRBD2, 6 bases. The V and J ends lost 5 bases and 5 bases respectively, with 18 bases between them. Germline CDR1 LGHNA, CDR2 YNFKEQ. The CDR3 sequence is 15 residues long. The CDR3 DNA follows: TGTGCCAGCAGCGGAGGAGGAGGAGGGGAGGAGACCCAGTACTTC. It codes for CASSGGGGGEETQYF.

V usage is TRBV28 and J usage is TRBJ1-4; tentative D call: TRBD1 (5 bases). Between the trimmed V and J ends, which lost 5 bases and 7 bases, there was a span of 14 bases. The CDR3 totals 14 residues. Looked up from germline, CDR1 is MDHEN and CDR2 is SYDVKM. CDR3 sequence reads: CASSAWDGSEKLFF. The CDR3, as DNA: TGTGCCAGCAGTGCGTGGGACGGCAGTGAAAAACTGTTTTTT.

This chain links TRBV28 with TRBJ1-1; D perhaps matches TRBD1 (6 bases). Trimming took off 5 bases at V and 3 bases at J, with 16 bases between the two ends. CDR1 is MDHEN and CDR2 is SYDVKM in the germline V gene. The CDR3 is made up of 15 amino acids. This CDR3 reads CASSPTGRGDTEAFF. CDR3 DNA: TGTGCCAGCAGTCCTACTGGTAGGGGGGACACTGAAGCTTTCTTT.